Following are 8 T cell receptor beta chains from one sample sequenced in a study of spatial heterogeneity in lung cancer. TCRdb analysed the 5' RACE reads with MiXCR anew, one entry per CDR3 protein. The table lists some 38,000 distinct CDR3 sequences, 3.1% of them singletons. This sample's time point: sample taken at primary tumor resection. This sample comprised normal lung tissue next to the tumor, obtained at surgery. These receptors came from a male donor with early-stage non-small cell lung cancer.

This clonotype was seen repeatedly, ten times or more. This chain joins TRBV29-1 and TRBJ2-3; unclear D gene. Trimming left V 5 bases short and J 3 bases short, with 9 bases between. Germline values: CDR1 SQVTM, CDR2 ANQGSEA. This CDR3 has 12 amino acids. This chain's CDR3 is CSVHRGTDTQYF. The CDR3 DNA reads TGCAGCGTTCACCGCGGAACAGATACGCAGTATTTT.

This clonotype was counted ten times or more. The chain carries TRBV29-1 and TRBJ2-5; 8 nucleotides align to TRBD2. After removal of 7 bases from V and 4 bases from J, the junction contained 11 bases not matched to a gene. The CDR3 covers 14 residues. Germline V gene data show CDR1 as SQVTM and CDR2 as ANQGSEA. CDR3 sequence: CSALSLAGGETQYF. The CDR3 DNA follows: TGCAGCGCACTCTCGCTGGCGGGAGGAGAGACCCAGTACTTC.

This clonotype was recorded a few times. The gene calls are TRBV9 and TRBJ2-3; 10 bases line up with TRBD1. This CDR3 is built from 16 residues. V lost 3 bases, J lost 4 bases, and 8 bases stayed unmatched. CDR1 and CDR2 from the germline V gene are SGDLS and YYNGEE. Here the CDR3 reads CASSGGTGVRADTQYF. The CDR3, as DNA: TGTGCCAGCAGCGGAGGGACAGGGGTTCGCGCAGATACGCAGTATTTT.

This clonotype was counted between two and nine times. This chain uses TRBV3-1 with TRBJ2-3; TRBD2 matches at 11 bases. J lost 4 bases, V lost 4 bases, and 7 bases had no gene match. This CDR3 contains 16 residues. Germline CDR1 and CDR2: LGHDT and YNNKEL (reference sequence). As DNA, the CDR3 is TGTGCCAGCAGCCCCCTAGCGGGAGGTGTTTCAGATACGCAGTATTTT. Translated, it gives CASSPLAGGVSDTQYF.

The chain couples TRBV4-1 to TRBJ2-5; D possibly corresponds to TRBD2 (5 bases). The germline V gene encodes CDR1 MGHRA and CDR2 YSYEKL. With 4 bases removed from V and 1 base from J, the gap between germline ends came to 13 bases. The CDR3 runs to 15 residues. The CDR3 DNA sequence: TGCGCCAGCAGCCGCTTTGAGCGGCTCCAAGAGACCCAGTACTTC. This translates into CASSRFERLQETQYF.

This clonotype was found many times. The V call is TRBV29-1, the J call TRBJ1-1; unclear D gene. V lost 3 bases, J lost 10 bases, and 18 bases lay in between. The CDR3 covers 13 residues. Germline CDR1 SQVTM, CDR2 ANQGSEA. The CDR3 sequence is CSVDTGSSSRAFF. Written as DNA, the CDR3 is TGCAGCGTTGACACCGGGTCTTCGAGCAGAGCTTTCTTT.

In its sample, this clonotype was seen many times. This chain's CDR3 is CASSFQPSSYEQYF. Here the CDR3 DNA reads TGCGCCAGCAGTTTCCAGCCTAGCTCCTACGAGCAGTACTTC. The rearrangement links TRBV5-1 to TRBJ2-7, with unresolved D. V was clipped by 5 bases and J by 0 bases, with 12 bases between them. The CDR3 loop spans 14 amino acids. The germline V gene has CDR1 SGHRS and CDR2 YFSETQ.

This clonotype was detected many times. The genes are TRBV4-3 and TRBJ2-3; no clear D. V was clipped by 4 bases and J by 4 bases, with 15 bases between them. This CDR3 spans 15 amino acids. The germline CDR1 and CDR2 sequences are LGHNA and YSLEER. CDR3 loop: CASSREQHGADTQYF. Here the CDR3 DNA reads TGCGCCAGCAGCCGGGAACAGCACGGAGCAGATACGCAGTATTTT.